Described below is a single T cell receptor beta chain sequence and its context. The entry originates in a study of blood T cell repertoires in COVID-19. Study-level information: Donors in the United States, Italy and Spain gave samples during acute or convalescent COVID-19.

In the study's own analysis: How many nucleated cells were present was estimated from reference gene primer amplification. Assay used: immunoSEQ multiplex PCR; TCRdb lists only in-frame clones, some missing. The D gene and trimming were derived from the DNA, and the V and J assignments and clone size from that table. The repertoire holds about 230,000 clones, with about four fifths as singletons. This CDR3 is built from 14 residues. Trimming took off 0 bases at V and 10 bases at J, with 11 bases between the two ends. From germline, CDR1 is SGHNT and CDR2 YYREEE (reference sequence). The sequence was obtained from an elderly man with acute or convalescent COVID-19. The rearrangement links TRBV5-4 to TRBJ1-6; a possible D gene is TRBD1 (5 bases). Sequenced input: peripheral blood. As DNA, the CDR3 is TGTGCCAGCAGCTTGGGAGACAGTTTCTCACCCCTCCACTTT. Translated, it gives CASSLGDSFSPLHF.